The 9 T cell receptor beta chains below were found in one sample sequenced in a study of a mutant IDH1 vaccine in newly diagnosed glioma. Measured with immunoSEQ multiplex PCR; TCRdb has only the in-frame clones, and not every one. The profile shows fewer than 70,000 clones, about nine tenths of them singletons. These TCRs are of unknown antigen specificity. Time point in this sample: week 11, during vaccination. One vaccine dose held 300 ug of mutant IDH1 20-mer peptide and came with topical imiquimod. The sequences come from PBMCs, collected from a glioma patient whose treatment included an IDH1 peptide vaccine. These TCRs come from a man aged 35 to 55 with glioma.

This chain joins TRBV15 and TRBJ1-4; TRBD1 is a possible D gene (5 bases). V dropped 1 base and J dropped 7 bases, with 13 bases sitting between them. The germline CDR1 and CDR2 sequences are LNHNV and YYDKDF (reference sequence). The CDR3 runs 15 residues. The CDR3 sequence: CATSRVGGVGEKLFF. CDR3 nucleotides: TGTGCCACCAGCAGAGTCGGAGGGGTGGGTGAAAAACTGTTTTTT.

The chain links TRBV9 to TRBJ1-5; maybe TRBD1 (5 bases). Germline-derived CDR1 and CDR2 are SGDLS and YYNGEE. The V gene lost 4 bases and the J gene lost 10 bases, with 21 bases spanning the gap. The CDR3 totals 15 residues. The CDR3 is CASSKGTDGWEPQHF. In nucleotides, the CDR3 is TGTGCCAGCAGCAAGGGGACGGATGGGTGGGAACCCCAGCATTTT.

CDR3 DNA: TGTGCCAGCAGCTTAGGAGGCGGCCGGGCGTCCTACAATGAGCAGTTCTTC. It specifies CASSLGGGRASYNEQFF. The rearrangement uses TRBV7-2 and TRBJ2-1, with unresolved D. This CDR3 is built from 17 residues. CDR1 and CDR2 from the germline V gene are SGHTA and FQGNSA. V lost 1 base and J 1 base, leaving 14 bases between the germline ends.

The V call is TRBV5-5, the J call TRBJ1-2, with 8 bases fitting TRBD1. With V trimmed by 5 bases and J by 3 bases, 6 bases remained unmatched. Per germline, CDR1 SGHKS and CDR2 YYEKEE (reference sequence). CDR3 length equals 14 residues. CDR3 amino acids: CASRREQGDYGYTF. As DNA, the CDR3 is TGTGCCAGCAGGCGGGAACAGGGGGACTATGGCTACACCTTC.

The CDR3 bases are TGTGCCAGCAGTCAGGGCGGGGGGCGACCCACCGGGGAGCTGTTTTTT. This sequence encodes CASSQGGGRPTGELFF. The chain has TRBV28 and TRBJ2-2; 8 nucleotides match TRBD2. CDR3 length: 16 residues. Germline V gene sequence: CDR1 MDHEN, CDR2 SYDVKM. With 5 bases clipped from V and 4 bases from J, the junction kept 9 bases outside the gene matches.

The CDR3 sequence is CASSLLGEGTETQYF. CDR3 DNA: TGTGCCAGCAGCTTGCTCGGAGAGGGGACGGAGACCCAGTACTTC. This chain links TRBV5-6 with TRBJ2-5, with D possibly called TRBD1 or TRBD2 (5 bases each). Germline loops: CDR1 SGHDT, CDR2 YYEEEE. V lost 1 base to trimming and J lost 5 bases, with 15 bases between them. This CDR3 has 15 residues.

The chain recombines TRBV5-6 with TRBJ2-6; maybe TRBD1 (5 bases). V was cut by 4 bases and J by 4 bases, with 18 bases left in between. There are 17 residues in the CDR3. CDR1 is SGHDT and CDR2 is YYEEEE in the germline V gene. DNA for the CDR3: TGTGCCAGCAGCCCCGTTGGCAGGGCTGCAGGGGCCAACGTCCTGACTTTC. This encodes CASSPVGRAAGANVLTF.

V and J are TRBV10-3 and TRBJ2-2; D unresolved. Trimming took 3 bases from V and 4 from J, leaving 12 bases between them. There are 15 residues in the CDR3. Germline V CDR1 and CDR2: ENHRY, SYGVKD. The CDR3 DNA sequence: TGTGCCATCAGTGAAAACCCTTCCCTCACCGGGGAGCTGTTTTTT. It encodes CAISENPSLTGELFF.

V is TRBV6-1 and J is TRBJ1-1; D uncertain. V lost 5 bases, J lost 4 bases, and 17 bases lay in between. Germline loops: CDR1 MNHNS, CDR2 SASEGT. This CDR3 is built from 15 residues. CDR3 protein: CASSKEPTPGTEAFF. The CDR3 nucleotides are TGTGCCAGCAGTAAGGAACCTACGCCGGGCACTGAAGCTTTCTTT.